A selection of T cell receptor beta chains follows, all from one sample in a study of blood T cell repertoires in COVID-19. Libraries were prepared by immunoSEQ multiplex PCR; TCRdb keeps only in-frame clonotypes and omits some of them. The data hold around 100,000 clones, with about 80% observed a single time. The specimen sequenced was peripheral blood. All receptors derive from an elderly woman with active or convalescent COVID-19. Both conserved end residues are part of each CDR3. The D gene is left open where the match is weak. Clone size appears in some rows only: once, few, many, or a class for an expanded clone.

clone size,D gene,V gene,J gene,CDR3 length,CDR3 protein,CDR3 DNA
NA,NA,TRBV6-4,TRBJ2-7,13,CASSDSLGGEQYF,TGTGCCAGCAGTGACTCCCTAGGGGGCGAGCAGTACTTC
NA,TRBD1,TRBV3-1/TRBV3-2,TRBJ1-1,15,CASSRPDRAGTEAFF,TGTGCCAGCAGCCGACCAGACAGGGCTGGCACTGAAGCTTTCTTT
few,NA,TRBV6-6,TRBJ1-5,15,CASSYGEKSNQPQHF,TGTGCCAGCAGTTACGGGGAGAAATCCAATCAGCCCCAGCATTTT
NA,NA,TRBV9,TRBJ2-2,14,CASSIQGSTGELFF,TGTGCCAGCAGCATACAGGGAAGCACCGGGGAGCTGTTTTTT
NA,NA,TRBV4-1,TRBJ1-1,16,CASSNGEGHPNTEAFF,TGCGCCAGCAGTAACGGGGAGGGACATCCGAACACTGAAGCTTTCTTT
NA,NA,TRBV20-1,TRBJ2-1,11,CSAIQGSEQFF,TGCAGTGCTATCCAGGGGAGCGAGCAGTTCTTC
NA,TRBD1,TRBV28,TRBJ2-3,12,CASNTGADTQYF,TGTGCCAGCAATACAGGGGCAGATACGCAGTATTTT
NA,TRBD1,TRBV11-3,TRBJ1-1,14,CASSPGTANTEAFF,TGTGCCAGCAGCCCTGGGACAGCGAACACTGAAGCTTTCTTT
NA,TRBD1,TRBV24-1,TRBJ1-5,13,CATKQGSDQPQHF,TGTGCCACCAAACAGGGGAGCGATCAGCCCCAGCATTTT
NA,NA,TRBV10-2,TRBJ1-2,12,CATMRDDYGYTF,TGCGCAACAATGAGGGATGACTATGGCTACACCTTC
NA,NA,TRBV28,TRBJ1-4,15,CASTGGRTFNEKLFF,TGTGCCAGCACGGGGGGACGGACCTTTAATGAAAAACTGTTTTTT
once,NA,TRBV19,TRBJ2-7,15,CASSPNGGLEGEQYF,TGTGCCAGTAGTCCCAACGGAGGGCTCGAGGGCGAGCAGTACTTC
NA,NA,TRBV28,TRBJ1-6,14,CASSFEGDNSPLHF,TGTGCCAGCAGTTTCGAGGGGGATAATTCACCCCTCCACTTT
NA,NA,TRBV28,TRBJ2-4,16,CASRTPTGFTRNIQYF,TGTGCCAGCAGGACTCCTACAGGGTTTACGCGAAACATTCAGTACTTC
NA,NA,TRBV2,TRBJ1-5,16,CASSEARGVASQPQHF,TGTGCCAGCAGTGAAGCGCGGGGAGTAGCCAGTCAGCCCCAGCATTTT
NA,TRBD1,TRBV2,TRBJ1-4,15,CASSEGDRDSEKLFF,TGTGCCAGCAGTGAGGGGGACAGGGATTCGGAAAAACTGTTTTTT
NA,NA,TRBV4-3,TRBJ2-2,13,CASSHRVAGELFF,TGCGCCAGCAGCCACAGGGTGGCCGGGGAGCTGTTTTTT
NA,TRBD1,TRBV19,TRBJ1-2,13,CASSKGQNYGYTF,TGTGCCAGTAGTAAGGGACAGAACTATGGCTACACCTTC
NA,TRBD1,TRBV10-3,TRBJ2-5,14,CAIRQGQAQETQYF,TGTGCCATCAGACAGGGACAGGCGCAAGAGACCCAGTACTTC
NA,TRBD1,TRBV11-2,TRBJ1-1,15,CASSLETGVITEAFF,TGTGCCAGCAGCTTAGAGACAGGGGTAATCACTGAAGCTTTCTTT
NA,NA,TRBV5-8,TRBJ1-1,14,CASSWTGHDTEAFF,TGTGCCAGCAGCTGGACGGGACACGACACTGAAGCTTTCTTT
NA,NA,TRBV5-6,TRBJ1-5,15,CASSLGGYSNQPQHF,TGTGCCAGCAGCCTGGGGGGCTATAGCAATCAGCCCCAGCATTTT
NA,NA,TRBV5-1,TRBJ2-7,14,CASSLSQGPHEQYF,TGCGCCAGCAGCTTGTCGCAGGGGCCCCACGAGCAGTACTTC
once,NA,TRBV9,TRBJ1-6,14,CASSVVQGDSPLHF,TGTGCCAGCAGCGTAGTACAGGGTGATTCACCCCTCCACTTT
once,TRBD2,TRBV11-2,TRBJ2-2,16,CASSSSAGAITGELFF,TGTGCCAGCAGCTCTTCGGCGGGAGCGATCACCGGGGAGCTGTTTTTT
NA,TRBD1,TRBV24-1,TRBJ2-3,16,CATSDAGTGESDTQYF,TGTGCCACCAGTGACGCCGGGACAGGGGAATCAGATACGCAGTATTTT
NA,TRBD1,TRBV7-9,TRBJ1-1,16,CASSLGIDRGNTEAFF,TGTGCCAGCAGCTTAGGAATCGACAGGGGAAACACTGAAGCTTTCTTT
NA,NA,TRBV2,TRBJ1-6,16,CASTSDSPKYNSPLHF,TGTGCCAGCACCTCAGACAGCCCCAAGTATAATTCACCCCTCCACTTT
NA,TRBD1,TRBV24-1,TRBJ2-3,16,CATAKSRDRGTDTQYF,TGTGCCACCGCGAAAAGCCGGGACAGGGGCACAGATACGCAGTATTTT
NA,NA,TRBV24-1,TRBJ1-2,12,CAAGTWMGGYTF,TGTGCCGCCGGGACTTGGATGGGTGGCTACACCTTC
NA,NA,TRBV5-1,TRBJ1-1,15,CASSYDSSTNTEAFF,TGCGCCAGCAGCTACGACAGCTCCACTAACACTGAAGCTTTCTTT
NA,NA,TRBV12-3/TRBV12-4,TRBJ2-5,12,CASSLQQETQYF,TGTGCCAGCAGTTTACAACAAGAGACCCAGTACTTC
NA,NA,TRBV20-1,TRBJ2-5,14,CSASLTGGRETQYF,TGCAGTGCTAGTTTAACGGGGGGCCGGGAGACCCAGTACTTC
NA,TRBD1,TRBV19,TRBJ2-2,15,CASSKGTANTGELFF,TGTGCCAGTAGTAAGGGGACAGCGAACACCGGGGAGCTGTTTTTT
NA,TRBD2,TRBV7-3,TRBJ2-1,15,CASTRGVSPYNEQFF,TGTGCCAGCACCCGGGGGGTTTCCCCCTACAATGAGCAGTTCTTC
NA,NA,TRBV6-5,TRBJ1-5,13,CASSNRLNQPQHF,TGTGCCAGCAGTAACAGATTAAATCAGCCCCAGCATTTT
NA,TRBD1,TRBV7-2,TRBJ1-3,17,CASSSKDRGLSGNTIYF,TGTGCCAGCAGCTCCAAGGACAGGGGGCTCTCTGGAAACACCATATATTTT
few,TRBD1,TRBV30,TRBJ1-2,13,CAWSQGQNYGYTF,TGTGCCTGGAGCCAGGGACAGAACTATGGCTACACCTTC
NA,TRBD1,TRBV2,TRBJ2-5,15,CASRVGQRYQETQYF,TGTGCCAGCAGGGTGGGACAGCGGTACCAAGAGACCCAGTACTTC
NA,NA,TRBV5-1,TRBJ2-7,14,CASSPGIFSYEQYF,TGCGCCAGCAGCCCAGGGATCTTCTCCTACGAGCAGTACTTC
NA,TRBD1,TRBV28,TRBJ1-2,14,CASNRQGSDYGYTF,TGTGCCAGCAATAGACAGGGGTCGGACTATGGCTACACCTTC
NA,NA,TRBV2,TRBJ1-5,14,CASRWGGLNQPQHF,TGTGCCAGCAGATGGGGAGGGCTCAATCAGCCCCAGCATTTT